This entry lists 21 T cell receptor beta chains sequenced from one sample in a study of shared clonotypes between healthy human individuals. Libraries were prepared by immunoSEQ multiplex PCR; TCRdb keeps only in-frame clonotypes and omits some of them. The sample lists a few million clones, 85% to 95% occurring once. Input material: naive CD4+ T cells sorted from blood. Noted subset: CD45RA+ positively selected. The receptor source for this set is a man aged 18 to 35 in good health.

The CDR3: CASSPQQQGTTGTGELFF. CDR3 nucleotide sequence: TGTGCCAGCTCACCACAACAACAGGGAACTACGGGGACCGGGGAGCTGTTTTTT. The chain employs TRBV18 and TRBJ2-2; tentatively, D is TRBD1 (6 bases). This CDR3 spans 18 amino acids. Germline CDR1 KGHSH, CDR2 LQKENI. V lost 1 base to trimming and J lost 5 bases, with 20 bases between them. Combining the CDR3 with reference TRBV18 and TRBJ2-2 gives the whole variable domain NAGVMQNPRHLVRRRGQEARLRCSPMKGHSHVYWYRQLPEEGLKFMVYLQKENIIDESGMPKERFSAEFPKEGPSILRIQQVVRGDSAAYFCASSPQQQGTTGTGELFFGEGSRLTVL.

The V gene is TRBV18, the J gene TRBJ1-6; D is uncertain. This CDR3 is built from 16 residues. Germline V gene lookup returns CDR1 KGHSH and CDR2 LQKENI. Trimming removed 8 bases at V and 0 bases at J, with 14 bases between. The CDR3 sequence is CASGELIPSYNSPLHF. In nucleotides, the CDR3 is TGTGCCAGCGGAGAACTGATTCCCTCCTATAATTCACCCCTCCACTTT.

The V call is TRBV7-2, the J call TRBJ2-7, with 13 bases aligning to TRBD2. J was trimmed by 2 bases and V by 5 bases; bases with no gene match: 12. This CDR3 has 18 amino acids. Germline V lookup: CDR1 SGHTA, CDR2 FQGNSA. CDR3 sequence reads: CASSKSQGLAGLAYEQYF. CDR3 in DNA: TGTGCCAGCAGCAAAAGCCAGGGACTAGCGGGACTTGCCTACGAGCAGTACTTC.

The chain uses TRBV28 and TRBJ1-5; perhaps TRBD1 as D (6 bases). There are 14 residues in the CDR3. The germline gives CDR1 MDHEN, CDR2 SYDVKM. Deletions cut 3 bases from V and 5 bases from J, with 11 bases between. CDR3 protein: CASSFPGDDQPQHF. CDR3 DNA: TGTGCCAGCAGTTTCCCAGGGGACGATCAGCCCCAGCATTTT.

The rearrangement uses TRBV30 and TRBJ2-7; a possible D gene is TRBD1 (6 bases). CDR1 and CDR2 (germline): GTSNPN, SVGIG (reference sequence). This CDR3 contains 13 residues. Trimming pared 2 bases from V and 3 bases from J, leaving 11 bases between. The CDR3 is CAWSYRDIYEQYF. In DNA form, the CDR3 reads TGTGCCTGGAGTTACCGGGACATCTACGAGCAGTACTTC.

This sequence joins TRBV28 and TRBJ2-2; no firm D call. Trimming stripped 5 bases from V and 5 bases from J, with 12 bases between. The CDR3 length is 14 residues. The germline gives CDR1 MDHEN, CDR2 SYDVKM. The CDR3 reads CASSPRILTGELFF. The CDR3, as DNA: TGTGCCAGCAGTCCCCGGATCCTTACCGGGGAGCTGTTTTTT. Supplemented by reference TRBV28 and TRBJ2-2, the full variable domain reads DVKVTQSSRYLVKRTGEKVFLECVQDMDHENMFWYRQDPGLGLRLIYFSYDVKMKEKGDIPEGYSVSREKKERFSLILESASTNQTSMYLCASSPRILTGELFFGEGSRLTVL.

The gene calls are TRBV29-1 and TRBJ2-5; D is unclear. Trimming stripped 8 bases from V and 5 bases from J, with 21 bases between. Germline CDR1 reads SQVTM; CDR2 reads ANQGSEA. There are 14 residues in the CDR3. CDR3: CSFTAGSLGETQYF. The CDR3 region has the DNA TGCAGCTTCACGGCTGGGTCTCTCGGGGAGACCCAGTACTTC.

The J gene is TRBJ2-5, the V gene TRBV2; 10 bases match TRBD2. The CDR3 runs to 15 residues. CDR1 and CDR2 (germline): SNHLY, FYNNEI. The V segment lost 5 bases and the J segment 3 bases; nucleotides outside the gene matches: 6. The CDR3: CASSFPGLAEETQYF. The DNA of the CDR3 is TGTGCCAGCAGTTTCCCCGGACTAGCGGAAGAGACCCAGTACTTC.

The V and J genes are TRBV5-1 and TRBJ1-4, with a possible D match to TRBD1 (5 bases). This CDR3 is built from 16 residues. V was shortened by 4 bases and J by 1 base, with 14 bases between the two germline ends. Germline CDR1 is SGHRS and CDR2 is YFSETQ. This chain's CDR3 is CASSPGTQKTNEKLFF. The CDR3 DNA follows: TGCGCCAGCAGCCCGGGGACCCAAAAAACTAATGAAAAACTGTTTTTT.

As DNA, the CDR3 is TGCGCCAGCAGCTTGGGGGGACTAGCGACCGAGGTCCCCTACGAGCAGTACTTC. Its protein product is CASSLGGLATEVPYEQYF. The V gene is TRBV5-1, the J gene TRBJ2-7, with 10 bases fitting TRBD2. This CDR3 comprises 18 residues. Unmatched junction bases numbered 11, after V lost 0 bases and J lost 2 bases. Germline V gene data show CDR1 as SGHRS and CDR2 as YFSETQ.

This clone has only one observation. This chain connects TRBV6-5 to TRBJ1-2; D call uncertain. The V and J ends lost 4 bases and 8 bases respectively, with 11 bases between them. The germline CDR1 and CDR2 sequences are MNHEY and SVGAGI. This CDR3 has 12 residues. The CDR3 region has the DNA TGTGCCAGCAGTTGGTGGAAAGGGGGCTACACCTTC. Encoded protein: CASSWWKGGYTF.

The V gene is TRBV29-1, the J gene TRBJ2-5; possibly TRBD2 for D (6 bases). The J call may be in error: the DNA end matches TRBJ2-7 better. Germline loops: CDR1 SQVTM, CDR2 ANQGSEA. CDR3 length equals 15 residues. Here the CDR3 reads CSVRHMGGTVSEQYF. Written as DNA, the CDR3 is TGCAGCGTTCGTCATATGGGAGGAACGGTCAGCGAGCAGTACTTC.

The chain carries TRBV6-1 and TRBJ1-6, with a weak D call TRBD1 (5 bases). With 8 bases removed from V and 9 bases from J, the gap between germline ends came to 20 bases. CDR3 length: 15 amino acids. CDR1 MNHNS and CDR2 SASEGT come from the germline V gene. CDR3 loop: CASSDTGDYRSPLHF. Written as DNA, the CDR3 is TGTGCCAGCTCGGACACCGGTGATTATCGTTCACCCCTCCACTTT.

This clone was detected only a few times. The chain is built from TRBV29-1 and TRBJ1-1, with D perhaps matching TRBD1 (5 bases). CDR1 is SQVTM, CDR2 ANQGSEA, per germline. CDR3 length equals 10 residues. V lost 7 bases and J 7 bases, leaving 10 bases between the germline ends. DNA of the CDR3: TGCAGCGGGGGGGACTTTGAAGCTTTCTTT. This sequence encodes CSGGDFEAFF. Variable domain in full (rest from reference TRBV29-1 and TRBJ1-1): SAVISQKPSRDICQRGTSLTIQCQVDSQVTMMFWYRQQPGQSLTLIATANQGSEATYESGFVIDKFPISRPNLTFSTLTVSNMSPEDSSIYLCSGGDFEAFFGQGTRLTVV.

About this clone: Because the CDR3's place on the DNA is in doubt, the DNA is left out and the CDR3 is given as listed by TCRdb. This chain connects TRBV11-1 to TRBJ1-1; the D call TRBD1 from the table was never checked on the DNA. From germline, CDR1 is SGHAT and CDR2 FQDESV (reference sequence). The CDR3 has 15 residues if both end residues are counted. CDR3 protein: CASSFLWGPNTEAFF.

This sequence joins TRBV11-3 and TRBJ2-1; 15 bases agree with TRBD2. CDR1 and CDR2 from the germline V gene are SGHNT and YENEEA. The J segment lost 7 bases and the V segment lost 1 base, leaving 2 bases of the junction unmatched. The CDR3 is made up of 16 amino acids. The CDR3 sequence is CASSLGTSGGENEQFF. The CDR3 nucleotides are TGTGCCAGCAGCTTAGGGACTAGCGGGGGGGAAAATGAGCAGTTCTTC.

As to this clone: The same CDR3 also results from other DNA sequences found in this sample. This sequence joins TRBV6-6 and TRBJ2-7, with D uncertain. V was pared by 6 bases and J by 0 bases, with 6 bases between. The CDR3 extends over 12 amino acids. Germline CDR1 MNHNY, CDR2 SVGAGI (reference sequence). CDR3 nucleotides: TGTGCCAGCAGCTCCAGCTCCTACGAGCAGTACTTC. It translates to CASSSSSYEQYF.

This clone has only one observation. The chain couples TRBV9 to TRBJ2-4; the match to TRBD2 covers 9 bases. The CDR3 runs to 14 residues. Trimming took 0 bases from V and 15 from J; bases not matched to a gene: 10. The germline V gene has CDR1 SGDLS and CDR2 YYNGEE. CDR3 nucleotide sequence: TGTGCCAGCAGCGTAGGGGCCACTGGCGGGAGGGGGTACTTC. It is translated as CASSVGATGGRGYF.

The chain couples TRBV7-2 to TRBJ2-2; D possibly uses TRBD1 or TRBD2 (6 bases each). V dropped 2 bases and J dropped 7 bases, with 14 bases sitting between them. The germline V gene has CDR1 SGHTA and CDR2 FQGNSA. This CDR3 spans 15 amino acids. The CDR3 reads CASSLRGAHDGELFF. CDR3 coding DNA: TGTGCCAGCAGCTTAAGGGGGGCGCATGACGGGGAGCTGTTTTTT.

V and J are TRBV5-4 and TRBJ2-1; 8 bases map to TRBD1. The CDR3 sequence is 15 residues long. V was clipped by 2 bases and J by 6 bases; unmatched bases: 7. The V gene's germline CDR1 is SGHNT and CDR2 YYREEE (reference sequence). CDR3 DNA sequence: TGTGCCAGCAGCTTTGGACAGGGTGTTGCCAATGAGCAGTTCTTC. Its translation: CASSFGQGVANEQFF. The variable domain in full, completed from reference TRBV5-4 and TRBJ2-1, reads ETGVTQSPTHLIKTRGQQVTLRCSSQSGHNTVSWYQQALGQGPQFIFQYYREEENGRGNFPPRFSGLQFPNYSSELNVNALELDDSALYLCASSFGQGVANEQFFGPGTRLTVL.

The genes are TRBV2 and TRBJ1-1; a weak D match, TRBD1 (6 bases). Trimming removed 6 bases at V and 7 bases at J, with 15 bases between. The CDR3 is 13 residues long. Germline V lookup: CDR1 SNHLY, CDR2 FYNNEI. DNA for the CDR3: TGTGCCAGCAGGGTGGGGGGGCAGGTTGAAGCTTTCTTT. It translates to CASRVGGQVEAFF.